The sequence of this TCR beta chain was determined in a study of shared clonotypes between healthy human individuals. Study-wide results and limits: Sampling covered blood only; tissue repertoires likely differ. Larger richness was generally estimated for naive than memory subsets.

In the authors' workflow: Without quality scores, immunoSEQ junctional reads could not be filtered like full-length reads. TCRdb's table, derived via immunoSEQ multiplex PCR, lists solely in-frame clones and lacks some. V, J and clone size derive from that table, while D and trimming were established from the DNA sequence. The data contain roughly 1 million clones, about 80% of them singletons. Trimming took 10 bases from V and 1 from J; bases not matched to a gene: 3. The CDR3 spans 13 residues. The germline CDR1 and CDR2 sequences are MNHEY and SVGAGI. As to this clone: Its target is unknown.

This sequence originates from a young man in good health. Input material: memory CD4+ T cells sorted from blood. Stated subset: CD45RA-negative fraction. The rearrangement joins TRBV6-5 to TRBJ2-7; 11 bases align to TRBD1. The DNA of the CDR3 is TGTGCCACTGGGACAGGGGGGTCCTACGAGCAGTACTTC. It yields the protein CATGTGGSYEQYF.